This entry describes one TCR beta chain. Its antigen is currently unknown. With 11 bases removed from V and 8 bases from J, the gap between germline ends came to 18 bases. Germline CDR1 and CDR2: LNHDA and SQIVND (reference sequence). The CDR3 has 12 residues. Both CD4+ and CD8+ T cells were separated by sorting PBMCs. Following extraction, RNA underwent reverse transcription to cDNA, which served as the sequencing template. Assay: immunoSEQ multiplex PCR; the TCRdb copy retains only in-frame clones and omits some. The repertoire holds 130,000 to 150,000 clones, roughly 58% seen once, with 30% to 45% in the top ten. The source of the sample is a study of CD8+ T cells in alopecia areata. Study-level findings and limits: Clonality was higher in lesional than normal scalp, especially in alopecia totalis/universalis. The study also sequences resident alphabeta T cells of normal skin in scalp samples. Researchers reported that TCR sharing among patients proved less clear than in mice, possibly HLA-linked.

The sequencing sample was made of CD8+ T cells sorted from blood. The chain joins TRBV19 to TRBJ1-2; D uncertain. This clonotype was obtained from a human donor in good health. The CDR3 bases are TGTGCCGCTGACGGGCACGGCTGGGGCTACACCTTC. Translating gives CAADGHGWGYTF.